Below, 11 T cell receptor beta chains from the same sample are listed, as sequenced in a study of T cell responses to AZD1222 COVID-19 vaccine. Assay used: immunoSEQ multiplex PCR; TCRdb lists only in-frame clones, some missing. The sample consists of 150,000 or so clones, approximately 90% of them appearing once. The input for sequencing was peripheral blood, taken on day 0 of AZD1222 vaccination. Receptors were obtained from an adult in good health.

The rearrangement links TRBV6-5 to TRBJ2-7; D unresolved. Trimming left V 1 base short and J 9 bases short, with 16 bases between. This CDR3 is built from 14 residues. The V gene's germline CDR1 is MNHEY and CDR2 SVGAGI. CDR3 nucleotide sequence: TGTGCCAGCAGTTACTTCGGCAATCGGGTCGGGCAGTACTTC. The encoded protein is CASSYFGNRVGQYF.

The rearrangement uses TRBV6-2 or TRBV6-3 and TRBJ2-1; a possible D gene is TRBD2 (5 bases). This CDR3 has 12 residues. CDR1 is MNHEY, CDR2 SVGEGT, per germline. V lost 0 bases to trimming and J lost 16 bases, with 13 bases between them. The CDR3 coding sequence is TGTGCCAGCAGTTACTCGCTGCCGGGAAAATTCTTC. It encodes CASSYSLPGKFF.

The chain recombines TRBV28 with TRBJ1-5; 7 nucleotides agree with TRBD1. CDR3 size: 13 residues. Trimming cost V 6 bases and J 4 bases; bases outside gene matches: 3. The germline CDR1 and CDR2 sequences are MDHEN and SYDVKM. In nucleotides, the CDR3 is TGTGCCAGCAGGGGACAGAGAAATCAGCCCCAGCATTTT. This gives the protein CASRGQRNQPQHF.

This clone was counted between two and nine times. The genes are TRBV19 and TRBJ1-5; no firm D call. V lost 0 bases to trimming and J lost 9 bases, with 9 bases between them. The germline gives CDR1 LNHDA, CDR2 SQIVND (reference sequence). This CDR3 is built from 13 residues. The CDR3 nucleotides are TGTGCCAGTAGTATAGATCTATTAATGCCCCAGCATTTT. Translated: CASSIDLLMPQHF.

A single count supports this clone. The V call is TRBV11-2, the J call TRBJ2-1; weak D call: TRBD2 (6 bases). The CDR3 runs 12 residues. Germline values: CDR1 SGHAT, CDR2 FQNNGV. Trimming took 5 bases from V and 7 from J, leaving 9 bases between them. The CDR3 coding sequence is TGTGCCAGCAGCCATGGGGGGAATGAGCAGTTCTTC. Its translation is CASSHGGNEQFF.

The V gene is TRBV28, the J gene TRBJ2-7, with 10 bases identical to TRBD2. The CDR3 is 15 residues long. Germline V gives CDR1 MDHEN, CDR2 SYDVKM. After removal of 7 bases from V and 3 bases from J, the junction contained 9 bases not matched to a gene. The CDR3 reads CASNRPGLAIYEQYF. CDR3 DNA sequence: TGTGCCAGCAACCGACCGGGACTAGCGATCTACGAGCAGTACTTC.

The chain employs TRBV3-1 (or the pseudogene TRBV3-2) and TRBJ1-4; D ambiguous. The germline gives CDR1 LGHDT, CDR2 YNNKEL (reference sequence). The CDR3 totals 11 residues. V lost 4 bases and J 8 bases, leaving 5 bases between the germline ends. CDR3 amino acids: CASSLREKLFF. The DNA of the CDR3 is TGTGCCAGCAGCCTAAGGGAAAAACTGTTTTTT.

The chain employs TRBV4-3 and TRBJ2-7; 10 bases align to TRBD1. In germline, CDR1 is LGHNA, CDR2 YSLEER. The CDR3 sequence is 20 residues long. V lost 4 bases and J lost 4; bases outside the gene matches: 22. The CDR3 is CASSPQTGQGLLTGLYEQYF. The CDR3 region has the DNA TGCGCCAGCAGCCCCCAAACGGGACAGGGGCTCCTCACAGGATTATACGAGCAGTACTTC.

This clone has just a few counts. The chain carries TRBV7-6 and TRBJ2-1; TRBD1 or TRBD2 may be the D gene (5 bases each). Trimming shortened V by 0 bases and J by 9 bases, and 12 bases separated the two germline ends. The CDR3 is made up of 14 amino acids. Germline CDR1 is SGHVS and CDR2 is FNYEAQ. CDR3 nucleotides: TGTGCCAGCAGCTTAGCGGTGGGGGAGAGTGAGCAGTTCTTC. It codes for CASSLAVGESEQFF. Complete variable domain (other parts from reference TRBV7-6 and TRBJ2-1): GAGVSQSPRYKVTKRGQDVALRCDPISGHVSLYWYRQALGQGPEFLTYFNYEAQQDKSGLPNDRFSAERPEGSISTLTIQRTEQRDSAMYRCASSLAVGESEQFFGPGTRLTVL.

This rearrangement joins TRBV2 to TRBJ2-6, with 11 bases matching TRBD2. J gave up 4 bases and V 8 bases, and 4 bases lay outside the gene matches. This CDR3 is built from 15 residues. The germline CDR1 and CDR2 sequences are SNHLY and FYNNEI. CDR3 sequence: CASGSGRVGANVLTF. In DNA form, the CDR3 reads TGTGCCAGCGGTAGCGGGAGGGTCGGGGCCAACGTCCTGACTTTC.

This chain joins TRBV18 and TRBJ1-3, with D unresolved. V lost 6 bases, J lost 1 base, and 25 bases lay in between. CDR3 length: 19 residues. Germline CDR1 is KGHSH and CDR2 is LQKENI. CDR3 DNA: TGTGCCAGCTCTCCCAAATCGGGCCATAATCCGGAATCTGGAAACACCATATATTTT. Its protein product is CASSPKSGHNPESGNTIYF.